This T cell receptor beta chain was retrieved from a study of neoadjuvant anti-PD-1 for oral cavity cancer. Looking at the study overall: Non-progressing patients received a fourth nivolumab dose near day 43, then surgery on days 50-56.

This clone was seen a handful of times. TCRdb's copy holds only in-frame clones and misses some; the assay was immunoSEQ multiplex PCR. The table lists around 13,000 clones, around 70% of them singletons. The patients had HPV-negative, locally advanced oral cavity squamous cell carcinoma. This CDR3 region has 11 residues. Germline loops: CDR1 DFQATT, CDR2 SNEGSKA (reference sequence). The ends were cut back, 5 bases at V and 3 bases at J, with 7 bases in the middle. The J gene is TRBJ1-1, the V gene TRBV20-1; D unclear. Material: PBMCs, obtained before nivolumab (anti-PD-1) treatment. The TCR comes from a person aged 35 to 85 with oral cavity squamous cell carcinoma. The CDR3 loop reads CSAGKDTEAFF. The CDR3 DNA sequence: TGCAGTGCTGGTAAGGACACTGAAGCTTTCTTT.